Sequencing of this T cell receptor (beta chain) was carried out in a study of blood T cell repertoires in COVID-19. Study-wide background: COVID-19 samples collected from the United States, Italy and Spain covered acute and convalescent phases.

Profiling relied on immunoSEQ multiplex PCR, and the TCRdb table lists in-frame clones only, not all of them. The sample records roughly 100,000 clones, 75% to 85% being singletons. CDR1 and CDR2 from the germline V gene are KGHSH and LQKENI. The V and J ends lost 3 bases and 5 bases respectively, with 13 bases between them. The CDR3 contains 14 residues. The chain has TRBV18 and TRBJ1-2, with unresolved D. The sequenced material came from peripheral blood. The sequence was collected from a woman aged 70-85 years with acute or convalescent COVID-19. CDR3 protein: CASSPGRTKYGYTF. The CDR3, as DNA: TGTGCCAGCTCACCCGGGAGGACGAAGTATGGCTACACCTTC.